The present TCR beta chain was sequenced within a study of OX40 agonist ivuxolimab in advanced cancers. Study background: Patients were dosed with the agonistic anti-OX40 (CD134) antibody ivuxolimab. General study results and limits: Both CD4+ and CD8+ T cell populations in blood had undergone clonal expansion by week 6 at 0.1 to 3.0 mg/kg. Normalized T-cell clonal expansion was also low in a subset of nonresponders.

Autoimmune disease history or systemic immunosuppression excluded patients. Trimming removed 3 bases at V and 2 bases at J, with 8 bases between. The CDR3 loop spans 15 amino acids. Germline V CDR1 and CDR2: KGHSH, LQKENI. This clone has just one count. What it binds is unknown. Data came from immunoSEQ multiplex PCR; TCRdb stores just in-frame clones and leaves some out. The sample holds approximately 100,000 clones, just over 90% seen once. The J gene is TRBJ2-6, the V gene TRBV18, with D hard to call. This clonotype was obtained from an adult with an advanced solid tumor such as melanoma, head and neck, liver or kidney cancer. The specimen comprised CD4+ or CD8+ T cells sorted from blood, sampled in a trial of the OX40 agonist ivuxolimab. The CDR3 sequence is CASSPSGAGANVLTF. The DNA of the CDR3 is TGTGCCAGCTCACCGTCAGGAGCTGGGGCCAACGTCCTGACTTTC.